These 23 T cell receptor beta chains share one sample of origin, sequenced in a study of blood T cell repertoires in COVID-19. Method: immunoSEQ multiplex PCR; TCRdb's copy keeps in-frame clones and lacks some. This sample has about 120,000 clones, with about four fifths found just once. The sample consisted of peripheral blood. The receptor set was obtained from a man aged 25-45 years with COVID-19, enrolled during active disease.

The chain recombines TRBV5-4 with TRBJ2-2; 7 nucleotides match TRBD2. Trimming at V came to 1 base and at J to 5 bases, leaving 11 bases not matched to a gene. Germline V CDR1 and CDR2: SGHNT, YYREEE (reference sequence). This CDR3 is built from 17 residues. CDR3 sequence: CASSLSPLAEQTGELFF. CDR3 nucleotide sequence: TGTGCCAGCAGCTTGTCCCCGCTAGCGGAACAGACCGGGGAGCTGTTTTTT.

CDR3 protein: CASSFQGVWGGYTF. Here the CDR3 DNA reads TGTGCCAGCAGTTTTCAGGGGGTTTGGGGTGGCTACACCTTC. The gene calls are TRBV27 and TRBJ1-2; 7 bases fit TRBD1. The CDR3 runs 14 residues. From germline, CDR1 is MNHEY and CDR2 SMNVEV (reference sequence). With V trimmed by 3 bases and J by 7 bases, 8 bases remained unmatched.

The table lists this clone with a few counts. The rearrangement joins TRBV7-2 to TRBJ2-7, with 12 positions matching TRBD1. Unmatched junction bases numbered 6, after V lost 4 bases and J lost 5 bases. This CDR3 comprises 15 residues. Germline values: CDR1 SGHTA, CDR2 FQGNSA. The CDR3 DNA reads as TGTGCCAGCAGCTCGGTAGGGACAGGGGGCAACGAGCAGTACTTC. Protein product: CASSSVGTGGNEQYF.

This clone was detected once. V usage is TRBV10-3 and J usage is TRBJ2-5; 12 nucleotides match TRBD2. The germline gives CDR1 ENHRY, CDR2 SYGVKD. This CDR3 comprises 14 residues. Trimming cost V 10 bases and J 5 bases; bases outside gene matches: 8. The CDR3 sequence: CATRLAGEGETQYF. The DNA of the CDR3 is TGTGCCACCCGACTAGCGGGGGAAGGCGAGACCCAGTACTTC.

The J gene is TRBJ2-7, the V gene TRBV15; maybe TRBD2 (5 bases). V was clipped by 0 bases and J by 7 bases, with 19 bases between them. This CDR3 is built from 16 residues. Per germline, CDR1 LNHNV and CDR2 YYDKDF (reference sequence). This chain's CDR3 is CATSRDGRISGDEQYF. The DNA for the CDR3 is TGTGCCACCAGCAGAGACGGACGAATCTCCGGGGATGAGCAGTACTTC.

The V gene is TRBV13, the J gene TRBJ1-2; a possible D gene is TRBD1 (5 bases). The V gene's germline CDR1 is PRHDT and CDR2 FYEKMQ (reference sequence). Trimming stripped 2 bases from V and 6 bases from J, with 7 bases between. This CDR3 has 12 amino acids. Written as DNA, the CDR3 is TGTGCCAGCAGCTTATTAGGGGATGGCTACACCTTC. Amino acids: CASSLLGDGYTF.

The CDR3 coding sequence is TGTGCCAGCAGCTCGAGGCGGATAGCGGGCACAGATACGCAGTATTTT. Its protein product is CASSSRRIAGTDTQYF. The rearrangement links TRBV6-2 or TRBV6-3 to TRBJ2-3; tentatively, D is TRBD2 (6 bases). The germline V gene encodes CDR1 MNHEY and CDR2 SVGEGT. Trimming removed 6 bases from V and 1 base from J, with 17 bases in between. The CDR3 sequence is 16 residues long.

The V gene is TRBV19, the J gene TRBJ1-5; D is unresolved. V gave up 3 bases and J gave up 5 bases, with 8 bases separating them. This CDR3 has 13 residues. The germline gives CDR1 LNHDA, CDR2 SQIVND (reference sequence). CDR3 nucleotide sequence: TGTGCCAGTAGTATTGAGGCCCATCAGCCCCAGCATTTT. Translation: CASSIEAHQPQHF.

This rearrangement joins TRBV28 to TRBJ2-3; TRBD1 matches 7 bases. This CDR3 contains 15 residues. The V gene end was trimmed by 5 bases and the J gene end by 0 bases; junction bases not matched to a gene: 5. CDR1 MDHEN and CDR2 SYDVKM come from the germline V gene. The DNA for the CDR3 is TGTGCCAGCAGTGTCAGACAGGGAAGCACAGATACGCAGTATTTT. Amino acid sequence: CASSVRQGSTDTQYF.

CDR3 residues: CASSQVRTGTGGREQYF. The CDR3 coding sequence is TGCGCCAGCAGCCAAGTAAGGACCGGGACAGGCGGTAGGGAGCAGTACTTC. The chain combines TRBV4-3 with TRBJ2-7; the match to TRBD1 covers 8 bases. The CDR3 runs 17 residues. The V gene end was trimmed by 1 base and the J gene end by 7 bases; junction bases not matched to a gene: 15. Looked up from germline, CDR1 is LGHNA and CDR2 is YSLEER.

J is TRBJ2-3 and V is TRBV7-9; 9 positions agree with TRBD2. The CDR3 is 17 residues long. V shed 5 bases, J shed 1 base, and the junction held 10 bases outside the gene matches. Germline lookup yields CDR1 SEHNR and CDR2 FQNEAQ (reference sequence). The DNA of the CDR3 is TGTGCCAGCAGCCAGGCCACTAGCGGGCCCCGCACAGATACGCAGTATTTT. Translated, it gives CASSQATSGPRTDTQYF.

The chain combines TRBV12-3 or TRBV12-4 with TRBJ1-1; 7 nucleotides agree with TRBD1. J was trimmed by 6 bases and V by 6 bases; bases with no gene match: 4. The CDR3 spans 12 residues. The CDR3 spells CASSLDRAEAFF. In DNA form, the CDR3 reads TGTGCCAGCAGCCTCGACAGGGCTGAAGCTTTCTTT.

The chain has TRBV27 and TRBJ1-5, with a possible D match to TRBD1 (6 bases). The CDR3 runs to 13 residues. Trimming cost V 3 bases and J 4 bases, with 7 bases left between them. Looked up from germline, CDR1 is MNHEY and CDR2 is SMNVEV (reference sequence). The CDR3 loop reads CASSLDRNQPQHF. DNA of the CDR3: TGTGCCAGCAGTTTGGACAGAAATCAGCCCCAGCATTTT.

The chain uses TRBV2 and TRBJ1-1; 8 bases line up with TRBD1. Per the germline V gene, CDR1 is SNHLY and CDR2 is FYNNEI. This CDR3 has 14 amino acids. V lost 6 bases to trimming and J lost 1 base; unmatched junction nucleotides: 4. The CDR3 spells CASSRGLRNTEAFF. In DNA form, the CDR3 reads TGTGCCAGCAGCAGGGGGCTGAGGAACACTGAAGCTTTCTTT.

The chain links TRBV6-1 to TRBJ1-5, with a weak D call TRBD1 (6 bases). The germline V gene has CDR1 MNHNS and CDR2 SASEGT. Trimming shortened V by 0 bases and J by 6 bases, and 12 bases separated the two germline ends. The CDR3 consists of 15 residues. The CDR3 DNA reads TGTGCCAGCAGTGAAGCGGCAGGGGCCGGTCAGCCCCAGCATTTT. Protein: CASSEAAGAGQPQHF.

The chain couples TRBV5-1 to TRBJ1-2, with D unclear. Germline V lookup: CDR1 SGHRS, CDR2 YFSETQ. V lost 7 bases to trimming and J lost 5 bases, with 15 bases between them. The CDR3 extends over 13 amino acids. The CDR3 coding sequence is TGCGCCAGCTCCCCGGTTGTATCTTATGGCTACACCTTC. Protein sequence: CASSPVVSYGYTF.

This clone was seen a handful of times. The chain uses TRBV2 and TRBJ1-2; D unclear. The germline gives CDR1 SNHLY, CDR2 FYNNEI. The CDR3 is 13 amino acids. Trimming shortened V by 8 bases and J by 5 bases, and 15 bases separated the two germline ends. The CDR3 nucleotides read TGTGCCAGCTCAGCAGACACCGCATATGGCTACACCTTC. Its translation is CASSADTAYGYTF.

This clone was recorded once. V and J are TRBV6-5 and TRBJ2-3; no clear D. Germline-derived CDR1 and CDR2 are MNHEY and SVGAGI. This CDR3 has 15 amino acids. The V end lost 10 bases, the J end lost 0 bases, and 17 bases lay between the germline ends. CDR3 amino acids: CAISTFFSSTDTQYF. CDR3 nucleotides: TGTGCCATTTCGACTTTCTTTTCTAGCACAGATACGCAGTATTTT.

This rearrangement joins TRBV28 to TRBJ2-5; 12 bases agree with TRBD2. The J segment lost 0 bases and the V segment lost 6 bases, leaving 5 bases of the junction unmatched. Germline V gene data show CDR1 as MDHEN and CDR2 as SYDVKM. The CDR3 totals 16 residues. The chain's CDR3 is CASSSLAGGDQETQYF. The CDR3 DNA is TGTGCCAGCAGCTCCCTAGCGGGGGGGGACCAAGAGACCCAGTACTTC.

The rearrangement joins TRBV27 to TRBJ2-1; no clear D gene. The CDR3 sequence is 16 residues long. The V and J ends lost 2 bases and 5 bases respectively, with 16 bases between them. The germline CDR1 and CDR2 sequences are MNHEY and SMNVEV (reference sequence). CDR3 in DNA: TGTGCCAGCAGTTTAAATTACATGTCCCTTAACAATGAGCAGTTCTTC. Protein sequence: CASSLNYMSLNNEQFF.

The table lists this clone with a few counts. The gene calls are TRBV5-4 and TRBJ1-2, with TRBD1 as a possible D gene (6 bases). Trimming shortened V by 4 bases and J by 3 bases, and 13 bases separated the two germline ends. Germline V gives CDR1 SGHNT, CDR2 YYREEE (reference sequence). The length of the CDR3 is 14 residues. CDR3 sequence: CASSPQGSYYGYTF. CDR3 nucleotides: TGTGCCAGCAGCCCACAGGGCTCCTACTATGGCTACACCTTC.

This clone was counted a single time. The chain has TRBV6-2 or TRBV6-3 and TRBJ2-5; possibly TRBD1 for D (5 bases). The CDR3 covers 16 residues. Per germline, CDR1 MNHEY and CDR2 SVGEGT. Trimming took 0 bases from V and 6 from J, leaving 17 bases between them. The CDR3 sequence: CASSYSTQGYGKTQYF. In DNA, the CDR3 is TGTGCCAGCAGTTACTCGACTCAGGGTTACGGAAAGACCCAGTACTTC.

The chain carries TRBV30 and TRBJ2-7; 9 positions match TRBD2. The CDR3 extends over 16 amino acids. Per germline, CDR1 GTSNPN and CDR2 SVGIG (reference sequence). The V segment lost 2 bases and the J segment 4 bases; nucleotides outside the gene matches: 12. The CDR3 DNA is TGTGCCTGGAGTCCCCTGGGAGCGGGAGGCTTATACGAGCAGTACTTC. It is translated as CAWSPLGAGGLYEQYF.